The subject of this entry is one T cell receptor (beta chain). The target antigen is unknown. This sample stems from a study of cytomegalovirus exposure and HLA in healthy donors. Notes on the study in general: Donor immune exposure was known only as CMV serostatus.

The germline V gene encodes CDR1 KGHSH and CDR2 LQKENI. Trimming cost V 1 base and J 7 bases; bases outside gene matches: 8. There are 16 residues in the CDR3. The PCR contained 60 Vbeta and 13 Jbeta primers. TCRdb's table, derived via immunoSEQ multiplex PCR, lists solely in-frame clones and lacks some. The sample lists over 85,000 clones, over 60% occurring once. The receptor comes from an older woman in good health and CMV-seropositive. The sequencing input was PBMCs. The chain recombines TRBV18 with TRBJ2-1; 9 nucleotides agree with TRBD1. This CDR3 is CASSPLSGQGWNEQFF. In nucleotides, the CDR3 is TGTGCCAGCTCACCACTCTCCGGACAGGGGTGGAATGAGCAGTTCTTC. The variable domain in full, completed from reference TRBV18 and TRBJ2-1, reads NAGVMQNPRHLVRRRGQEARLRCSPMKGHSHVYWYRQLPEEGLKFMVYLQKENIIDESGMPKERFSAEFPKEGPSILRIQQVVRGDSAAYFCASSPLSGQGWNEQFFGPGTRLTVL.